This TCR beta chain was found in a study of T cell responses to AZD1222 COVID-19 vaccine. Points from the study as a whole: Spike-specific TCR breadth rose after two AZD1222 doses, and depth rose as well. Spike-wide vaccine-associated CD4 TCRs dominated at 160-218 and 743-854. Females outnumbered males among donors, who were mostly white British; clonal diversity was possibly underestimated.

In germline, CDR1 is LGHDT, CDR2 YNNKEL (reference sequence). J was trimmed by 4 bases and V by 4 bases; bases with no gene match: 7. The CDR3 length is 15 residues. TCRdb's copy holds only in-frame clones and misses some; the assay was immunoSEQ multiplex PCR. The profile shows around 200,000 clones, around 90% of them singletons. Points on this clone: Its antigen remains unidentified.

The sample consisted of peripheral blood, taken 28 days after the second AZD1222 dose. This receptor was obtained from an adult who received the AZD1222 COVID-19 vaccine. The chain uses TRBV3-1 (or the pseudogene TRBV3-2) and TRBJ1-1, with 9 bases that match TRBD1. In DNA form, the CDR3 reads TGTGCCAGCAGCCCCTCGGGACAGGGAGTCACTGAAGCTTTCTTT. Translated: CASSPSGQGVTEAFF.